This T cell receptor (beta chain) was identified in a study of neurological immune-mediated disorders. About the research overall: For the approximately 34 multiple sclerosis patients, the disease was relapsing-remitting in some 30 and secondary progressive in 3.

5'RACE employing 10-nucleotide random UMIs yielded the cDNA. A single record per CDR3 protein comes from TCRdb applying MiXCR to the 5' RACE reads. The table shows more than 40,000 distinct CDR3 sequences, with under 3.5% occurring only once. The germline V gene encodes CDR1 KGHSH and CDR2 LQKENI. The CDR3 runs to 14 residues. V lost 0 bases to trimming and J lost 6 bases, with 8 bases between them. This clonotype was counted ten times or more. No antigen is known for it. Unsorted libraries were generated from 2 million PBMCs. These cells had been stored in RNAlater at -80 C. Study-wide results and caveats: CDR3 amino acid sequences found in expanded clones were never shared across subjects, suggesting private repertoires in all groups.

Sequenced input: PBMCs. V is TRBV18 and J is TRBJ2-2; D remains unclear. The TCR sequence derives from a woman aged 50 to 60 with multiple sclerosis. Here the CDR3 reads CASSPPSNPGELFF. The CDR3 DNA reads TGTGCCAGCTCACCACCCTCCAACCCCGGGGAGCTGTTTTTT.